This entry lists 23 T cell receptor beta chains sequenced from one sample in a study of cytomegalovirus exposure and HLA in healthy donors. It was with 60 Vbeta and 13 Jbeta primers that the PCR ran. Some clones are missing from TCRdb's copy, which holds only in-frame ones; the method was immunoSEQ multiplex PCR. The data hold approximately 110,000 clones, with approximately 16% observed a single time. Specimen: PBMCs. These receptors all come from a female donor in good health and CMV-seronegative.

This clone has a handful of counts. The V and J genes are TRBV13 and TRBJ2-7; 10 bases agree with TRBD2. CDR3 length: 14 residues. Trimming at V came to 5 bases and at J to 3 bases, leaving 4 bases not matched to a gene. The germline V gene has CDR1 PRHDT and CDR2 FYEKMQ (reference sequence). CDR3 sequence reads: CASSPTSGNYEQYF. CDR3 in DNA: TGTGCCAGCAGCCCTACTAGCGGGAACTACGAGCAGTACTTC. The full variable domain, rest sourced from reference TRBV13 and TRBJ2-7, is AAGVIQSPRHLIKEKRETATLKCYPIPRHDTVYWYQQGPGQDPQFLISFYEKMQSDKGSIPDRFSAQQFSDYHSELNMSSLELGDSALYFCASSPTSGNYEQYFGPGTRLTVT.

This clone appeared a few times. The rearrangement joins TRBV9 to TRBJ2-3; 8 nucleotides line up with TRBD1. This CDR3 has 15 residues. Trimming cost V 3 bases and J 4 bases; bases outside gene matches: 7. Germline CDR1 is SGDLS and CDR2 is YYNGEE. CDR3 nucleotide sequence: TGTGCCAGCAGCGAAGACAGGGGTAACCCAGATACGCAGTATTTT. Protein product: CASSEDRGNPDTQYF.

This clone has a handful of counts. The genes are TRBV5-6 and TRBJ2-1; 8 bases are a match to TRBD2. After removal of 1 base from V and 9 bases from J, the junction contained 6 bases not matched to a gene. This CDR3 region has 14 residues. Germline-derived CDR1 and CDR2 are SGHDT and YYEEEE. CDR3 sequence reads: CASSLILADFEQFF. The DNA for the CDR3 is TGTGCCAGCAGCTTGATACTAGCGGATTTTGAGCAGTTCTTC.

The V gene is TRBV7-3, the J gene TRBJ2-7; TRBD2 might be the D (6 bases). Trimming cost V 3 bases and J 7 bases, with 13 bases left between them. The germline CDR1 and CDR2 sequences are SGHTA and FQGTGA. The CDR3 has 13 residues. For the CDR3, the DNA is TGTGCCAGCAGCTTCGGGGACGCGGGGGAGCAGTACTTC. Its protein is CASSFGDAGEQYF.

This chain links TRBV9 with TRBJ2-1, with TRBD2 matching 10 bases. V lost 0 bases and J lost 8; bases outside the gene matches: 8. This CDR3 comprises 16 residues. Germline CDR1 reads SGDLS; CDR2 reads YYNGEE. As DNA, the CDR3 is TGTGCCAGCAGCGTAGTAGCGGGGGGCCGGTTGGATGAGCAGTTCTTC. It encodes CASSVVAGGRLDEQFF.

This clone appeared a few times. This chain uses TRBV7-3 with TRBJ2-2; 8 bases map to TRBD1. This CDR3 contains 17 residues. V gave up 5 bases and J gave up 1 base; unmatched junction bases: 9. The germline V gene encodes CDR1 SGHTA and CDR2 FQGTGA. The CDR3 spells CASSRDKDRVNTGELFF. Here the CDR3 DNA reads TGTGCCAGCAGCCGAGATAAGGACAGGGTGAACACCGGGGAGCTGTTTTTT.

The CDR3 spells CASSGLRGPGTDTQYF. The DNA of the CDR3 is TGTGCCAGCAGCGGGCTCAGGGGGCCGGGGACAGATACGCAGTATTTT. The chain combines TRBV5-6 with TRBJ2-3; the match to TRBD1 covers 8 bases. Germline lookup yields CDR1 SGHDT and CDR2 YYEEEE. J lost 3 bases, V lost 4 bases, and 10 bases had no gene match. The CDR3 consists of 16 residues.

This clone was observed a handful of times. J is TRBJ1-2 and V is TRBV29-1; the match to TRBD1 covers 9 bases. The germline CDR1 and CDR2 sequences are SQVTM and ANQGSEA. CDR3 length: 15 amino acids. Trimming took 2 bases from V and 1 from J; bases not matched to a gene: 5. CDR3 bases: TGCAGCGTTGAATTCGACAGGGGGAATAACTATGGCTACACCTTC. This gives the protein CSVEFDRGNNYGYTF.

V is TRBV4-1 and J is TRBJ2-3; 7 nucleotides match TRBD2. Trimming cost V 3 bases and J 1 base; bases outside gene matches: 7. The CDR3 runs 16 residues. CDR1 is MGHRA and CDR2 is YSYEKL in the germline V gene. The CDR3 reads CASSQRGSAGTDTQYF. DNA for the CDR3: TGCGCCAGCAGCCAGCGGGGGAGTGCGGGCACAGATACGCAGTATTTT.

The J gene is TRBJ2-5, the V gene TRBV19; 7 bases fit TRBD1. The V gene end was trimmed by 5 bases and the J gene end by 2 bases; junction bases not matched to a gene: 5. The CDR3 has 14 amino acids. The germline gives CDR1 LNHDA, CDR2 SQIVND (reference sequence). CDR3 sequence (DNA): TGTGCCAGTAGTGGGAACAGGGGTCAAGAGACCCAGTACTTC. As protein: CASSGNRGQETQYF.

The rearrangement uses TRBV4-3 and TRBJ1-4, with 7 nucleotides matching TRBD1. The ends lost 0 bases at V and 7 bases at J; junction bases unmatched: 8. CDR3 size: 16 residues. Germline values: CDR1 LGHNA, CDR2 YSLEER. The chain's CDR3 is CASSQDRDSWGEKLFF. Here the CDR3 DNA reads TGCGCCAGCAGCCAAGATCGGGACAGCTGGGGTGAAAAACTGTTTTTT.

This rearrangement joins TRBV5-1 to TRBJ1-5; D call uncertain. The length of the CDR3 is 14 residues. Germline V CDR1 and CDR2: SGHRS, YFSETQ. V lost 0 bases, J lost 4 bases, and 8 bases lay in between. The CDR3 spells CASSLAPGNQPQHF. For the CDR3, the DNA is TGCGCCAGCAGCTTGGCCCCCGGGAATCAGCCCCAGCATTTT.

Only a few counts were recorded for this clone. V gene TRBV4-3 combines with J gene TRBJ1-1, with D uncertain. This CDR3 is built from 14 residues. The ends were cut back, 5 bases at V and 3 bases at J, with 13 bases in the middle. Germline CDR1 reads LGHNA; CDR2 reads YSLEER. The DNA for the CDR3 is TGCGCCAGCAGCTTCGACGCGGGATACACTGAAGCTTTCTTT. It codes for CASSFDAGYTEAFF.

This clone was found a few times. The chain recombines TRBV30 with TRBJ1-1; perhaps TRBD1 as D (6 bases). The length of the CDR3 is 15 residues. Trimming removed 7 bases from V and 2 bases from J, with 20 bases in between. The germline V gene has CDR1 GTSNPN and CDR2 SVGIG (reference sequence). In nucleotides, the CDR3 is TGTGCCTTTGTCGCTCACCAGGGGAGTAACACTGAAGCTTTCTTT. Residues: CAFVAHQGSNTEAFF.

This clone was detected only a few times. This sequence joins TRBV10-3 and TRBJ2-1, with TRBD2 matching 12 bases. The ends lost 6 bases at V and 8 bases at J; junction bases unmatched: 8. The CDR3 length is 15 residues. The germline gives CDR1 ENHRY, CDR2 SYGVKD. CDR3 loop: CAISETSGSWDEQFF. CDR3 nucleotides: TGTGCCATCAGCGAGACTAGCGGGAGTTGGGATGAGCAGTTCTTC.

This clone was found a few times. This chain joins TRBV5-1 and TRBJ1-3; D not resolved. The ends were cut back, 1 base at V and 0 bases at J, with 11 bases in the middle. Germline-derived CDR1 and CDR2 are SGHRS and YFSETQ. This CDR3 comprises 16 residues. This CDR3 is CASSLLAGLSGNTIYF. The CDR3 DNA reads TGCGCCAGCAGCTTGCTAGCGGGCCTCTCTGGAAACACCATATATTTT.

The chain is built from TRBV5-1 and TRBJ2-3; the match to TRBD1 covers 10 bases. V lost 3 bases, J lost 4 bases, and 5 bases stayed unmatched. The CDR3 is made up of 15 amino acids. Germline loops: CDR1 SGHRS, CDR2 YFSETQ. The CDR3 DNA reads TGCGCCAGCAGCTCGACAGGGGGCCAGGCAGATACGCAGTATTTT. This sequence encodes CASSSTGGQADTQYF.

The rearrangement uses TRBV30 and TRBJ1-4; D uncertain. The V end was cut by 5 bases, the J end by 7 bases, with 14 bases between. In germline, CDR1 is GTSNPN, CDR2 SVGIG (reference sequence). The length of the CDR3 is 13 residues. The CDR3 is CAWGAARSEKLFF. CDR3 nucleotides: TGTGCCTGGGGAGCAGCGCGGTCTGAAAAACTGTTTTTT.

This clone was observed a few times. The rearrangement uses TRBV10-3 and TRBJ2-7; 7 positions match TRBD1. CDR3 length: 13 amino acids. J was trimmed by 0 bases and V by 10 bases; bases with no gene match: 6. The germline CDR1 and CDR2 sequences are ENHRY and SYGVKD. CDR3 amino acids: CATETGNSYEQYF. The CDR3 DNA sequence: TGTGCCACAGAGACAGGGAACTCCTACGAGCAGTACTTC.

This clone was counted only a few times. The V gene is TRBV2, the J gene TRBJ1-5; TRBD1 matches 9 bases. Unmatched junction bases numbered 10, after V lost 8 bases and J lost 5 bases. The CDR3 sequence is 15 residues long. CDR1 SNHLY and CDR2 FYNNEI come from the germline V gene. The CDR3 reads CASLLGTGSDQPQHF. For the CDR3, the DNA is TGTGCCAGCCTTTTGGGGACAGGGTCGGATCAGCCCCAGCATTTT.

This clone was counted only a few times. The V call is TRBV11-2, the J call TRBJ2-3; TRBD2 is a possible D gene (5 bases). The CDR3 runs 14 residues. The germline gives CDR1 SGHAT, CDR2 FQNNGV. Trimming stripped 0 bases from V and 5 bases from J, with 9 bases between. CDR3 DNA: TGTGCCAGCAGCTTAGATCTTGGGAGAGATACGCAGTATTTT. Amino acids: CASSLDLGRDTQYF.

Only a few counts were recorded for this clone. This chain joins TRBV15 and TRBJ1-1; D not certain. Trimming removed 3 bases from V and 3 bases from J, with 5 bases in between. Germline V gene sequence: CDR1 LNHNV, CDR2 YYDKDF (reference sequence). The length of the CDR3 is 12 residues. CDR3 DNA sequence: TGTGCCACCAGCAGGGGAGACACTGAAGCTTTCTTT. This sequence encodes CATSRGDTEAFF.

V and J are TRBV30 and TRBJ2-5, with 11 nucleotides matching TRBD2. Trimming at V came to 3 bases and at J to 5 bases, leaving 14 bases not matched to a gene. The CDR3 has 17 amino acids. Germline CDR1 is GTSNPN and CDR2 is SVGIG (reference sequence). CDR3: CAWRRFTSGGQLETQYF. The DNA of the CDR3 is TGTGCCTGGAGAAGGTTTACTAGCGGGGGCCAACTGGAGACCCAGTACTTC. Filled out from reference TRBV30 and TRBJ2-5, the complete variable domain reads SQTIHQWPATLVQPVGSPLSLECTVEGTSNPNLYWYRQAAGRGLQLLFYSVGIGQISSEVPQNLSASRPQDRQFILSSKKLLLSDSGFYLCAWRRFTSGGQLETQYFGPGTRLLVL.